The T cell receptor (beta chain) described here comes from a study of OX40 agonist ivuxolimab in advanced cancers. Study in general: Males comprised about 84% of the group, whose mean age was about 60 years (range roughly 20 to 85). Three individuals attained partial responses, comprising one hepatocellular carcinoma case and two cutaneous melanoma cases. Study conclusions and caveats: Partly responding patients at 0.1-3.0 mg/kg showed some of the smallest clonal expansion.

As regards this clone: Its antigen is still unknown.

Germline CDR1 reads SGHNT; CDR2 reads YYREEE (reference sequence). Trimming pared 0 bases from V and 2 bases from J, leaving 9 bases between. The CDR3 has 14 residues. Sequenced by immunoSEQ multiplex PCR; TCRdb stores in-frame clones only, minus some. The data hold tens of thousands of clones, with approximately 78% observed a single time. This chain uses TRBV5-4 with TRBJ2-7; D uncertain. The sequence derives from an adult with an advanced solid tumor such as melanoma, head and neck, liver or kidney cancer. The specimen comprised CD4+ or CD8+ T cells sorted from blood, sampled in a trial of the OX40 agonist ivuxolimab. CDR3 nucleotides: TGTGCCAGCAGCTTGGCGGGCGGAACCTACGAGCAGTACTTC. Its translation is CASSLAGGTYEQYF.